This T cell receptor beta chain was sequenced during a study of T cell responses to AZD1222 COVID-19 vaccine. Study background: Second doses that came at about 4 or about 12 weeks were put together.

Trimming at V came to 6 bases and at J to 1 base, leaving 5 bases not matched to a gene. This CDR3 contains 15 residues. The germline V gene encodes CDR1 WNHNN and CDR2 SYGVQD (reference sequence). Method: immunoSEQ multiplex PCR; TCRdb's copy keeps in-frame clones and lacks some. Of 150,000 or so clones listed, more than 75% were seen once; the top ten hold approximately 17%. This clone was recorded only once. Its specificity is unknown. General study findings and limits: At baseline, just five to seven AZD1222 recipients tested seropositive. Dominant CD4 TCR responses targeted spike regions 160-218 and 743-854. Females made up more of the donors, who were largely white British, and clonal diversity may have come out too low.

The sample was peripheral blood, taken on day 0 of AZD1222 vaccination. The chain has TRBV10-1 and TRBJ2-2; 7 nucleotides line up with TRBD1. The sequence came from an adult in good health. CDR3: CASRQQGMNTGELFF. The CDR3 DNA reads as TGCGCCAGCAGACAACAGGGGATGAACACCGGGGAGCTGTTTTTT.